This T cell receptor beta chain was sequenced during a study of shared T cell receptors in the human thymus. V lost 6 bases to trimming and J lost 6 bases; unmatched junction nucleotides: 14. The CDR3 consists of 15 residues. Germline V gives CDR1 MNHNY, CDR2 SVGAGI (reference sequence). Clones were read by immunoSEQ multiplex PCR, and TCRdb kept only the in-frame ones, dropping some. The profile shows 550,000 to 800,000 clones, 70% to 90% of them singletons. These data are also associated with another study on human thymus T cells. As reported in that work: Donors were healthy Finnish infants having corrective surgery for congenital heart defects. Corrective heart surgery yielded the resections from which the thymus tissue came. Repertoires sampled from thymus and blood appeared biased in V and J gene usage. Related research described strongly overlapping thymic repertoires in unrelated people.

The TCR originated in a girl under three years old with a congenital heart defect. Sequencing was performed on thymocytes. This chain connects TRBV6-6 to TRBJ2-7; 7 bases match TRBD2. The CDR3 nucleotides read TGTGCCAGCAGCCCCCTGGGGAGGTGGGGGGGCGAGCAGTACTTC. Amino acids: CASSPLGRWGGEQYF.